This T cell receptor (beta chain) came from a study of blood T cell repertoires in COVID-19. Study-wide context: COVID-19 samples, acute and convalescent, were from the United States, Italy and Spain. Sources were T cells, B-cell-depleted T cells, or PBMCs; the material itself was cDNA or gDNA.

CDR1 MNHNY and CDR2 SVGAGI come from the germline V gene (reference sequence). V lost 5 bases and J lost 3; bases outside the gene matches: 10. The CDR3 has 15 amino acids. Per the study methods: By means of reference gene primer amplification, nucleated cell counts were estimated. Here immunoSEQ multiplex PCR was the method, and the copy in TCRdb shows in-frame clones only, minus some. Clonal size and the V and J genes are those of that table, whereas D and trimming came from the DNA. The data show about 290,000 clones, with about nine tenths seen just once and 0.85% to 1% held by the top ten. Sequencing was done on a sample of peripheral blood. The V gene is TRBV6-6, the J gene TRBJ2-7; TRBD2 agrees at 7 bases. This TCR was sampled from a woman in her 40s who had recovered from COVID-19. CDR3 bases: TGTGCCAGCAGTCCCGGGTCTAGCGGAAGCTACGAGCAGTACTTC. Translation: CASSPGSSGSYEQYF.